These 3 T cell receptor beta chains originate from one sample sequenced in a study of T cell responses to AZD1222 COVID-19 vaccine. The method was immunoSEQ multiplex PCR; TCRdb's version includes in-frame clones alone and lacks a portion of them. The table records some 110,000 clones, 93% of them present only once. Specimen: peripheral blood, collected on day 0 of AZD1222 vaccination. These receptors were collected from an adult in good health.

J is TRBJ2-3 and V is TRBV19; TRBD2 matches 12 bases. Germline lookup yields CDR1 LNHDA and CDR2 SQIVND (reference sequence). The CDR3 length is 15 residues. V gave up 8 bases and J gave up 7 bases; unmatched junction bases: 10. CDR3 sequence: CASRSRTSGTHTQYF. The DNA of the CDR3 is TGTGCCAGTCGGAGTCGGACTAGCGGGACCCATACGCAGTATTTT.

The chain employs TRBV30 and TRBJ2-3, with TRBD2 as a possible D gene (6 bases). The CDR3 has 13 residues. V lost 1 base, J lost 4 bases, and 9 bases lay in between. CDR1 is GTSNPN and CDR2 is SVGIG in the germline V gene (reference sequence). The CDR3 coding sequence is TGTGCCTGGAGTGCGGGAGAAGCAGATACGCAGTATTTT. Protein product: CAWSAGEADTQYF.

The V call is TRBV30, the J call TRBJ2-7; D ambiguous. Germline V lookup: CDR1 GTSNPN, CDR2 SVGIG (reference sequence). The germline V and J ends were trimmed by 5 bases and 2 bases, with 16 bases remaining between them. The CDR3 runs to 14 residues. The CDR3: CAWRTGGAPYEQYF. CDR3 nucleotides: TGTGCCTGGCGTACGGGCGGAGCGCCCTACGAGCAGTACTTC.